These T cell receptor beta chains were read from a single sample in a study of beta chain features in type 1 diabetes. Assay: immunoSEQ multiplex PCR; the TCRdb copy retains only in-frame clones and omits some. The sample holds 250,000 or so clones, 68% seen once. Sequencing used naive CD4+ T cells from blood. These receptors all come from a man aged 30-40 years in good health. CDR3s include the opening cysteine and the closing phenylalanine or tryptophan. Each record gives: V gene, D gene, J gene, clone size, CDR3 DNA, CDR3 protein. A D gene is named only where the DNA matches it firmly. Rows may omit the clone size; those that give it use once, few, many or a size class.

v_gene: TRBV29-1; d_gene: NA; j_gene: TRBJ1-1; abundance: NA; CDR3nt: TGCAGCGTTTCCGATACGAACACTGAAGCTTTCTTT; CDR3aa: CSVSDTNTEAFF
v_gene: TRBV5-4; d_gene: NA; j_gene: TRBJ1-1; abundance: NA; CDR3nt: TGTGCCAGCAGCTTGAACAACAGGCCGAACACTGAAGCTTTCTTT; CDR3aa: CASSLNNRPNTEAFF
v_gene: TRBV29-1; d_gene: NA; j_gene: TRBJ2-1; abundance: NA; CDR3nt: TGCAGCGCAAGGGACGGAGGAGGTCATGAGCAGTTCTTC; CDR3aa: CSARDGGGHEQFF
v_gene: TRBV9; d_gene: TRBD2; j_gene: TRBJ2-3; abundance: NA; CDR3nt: TGTGCCAGCAGCGTAGCCGCGGGAGTGGGTAAGGGCACAGATACGCAGTATTTT; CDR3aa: CASSVAAGVGKGTDTQYF
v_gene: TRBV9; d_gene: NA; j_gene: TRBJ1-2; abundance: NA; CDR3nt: TGTGCCAGCAGCACCCGGGACTTTTATGGCTACACCTTC; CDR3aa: CASSTRDFYGYTF
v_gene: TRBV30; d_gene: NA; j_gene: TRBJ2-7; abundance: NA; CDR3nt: TGTGCCTGGAGTCACGAGGACAGCTCCTACGAGCAGTACTTC; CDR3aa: CAWSHEDSSYEQYF
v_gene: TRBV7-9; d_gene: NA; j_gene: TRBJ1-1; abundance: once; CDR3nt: TGTGCCAGCAGCCCCTCCCGAGTGATCATGAACACTGAAGCTTTCTTT; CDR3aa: CASSPSRVIMNTEAFF
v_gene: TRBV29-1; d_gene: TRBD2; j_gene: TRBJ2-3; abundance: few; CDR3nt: TGCAGCGTTTCTCCGGGACTACACACAGATACGCAGTATTTT; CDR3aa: CSVSPGLHTDTQYF
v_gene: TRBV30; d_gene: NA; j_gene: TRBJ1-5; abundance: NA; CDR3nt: TGTGCCTGCTCCTCAGGGCCAGGGGACAATCAGCCCCAGCATTTT; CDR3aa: CACSSGPGDNQPQHF
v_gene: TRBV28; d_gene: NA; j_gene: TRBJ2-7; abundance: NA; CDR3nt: TGTGCCAGCCATGGGGTGGGGAACTACGAGCAGTACTTC; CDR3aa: CASHGVGNYEQYF
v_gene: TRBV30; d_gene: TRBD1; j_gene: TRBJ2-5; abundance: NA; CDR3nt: TGTGCCTGGAGTAAAGTTAACAGGGGGACTCAAGAGACCCAGTACTTC; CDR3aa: CAWSKVNRGTQETQYF